This TCR beta chain was captured in a study of identical twins (dated by TCRdb to between 2015 and 2016). With regard to the full study: To test whether fetal clonotypes persist, the study used deep sequencing on TCR alpha and beta repertoires from monozygotic twins, unrelated adults of various ages, and cord blood. To rule out contamination, replicate twin experiments were performed at different times with different library preparation protocols. The paper's findings and limits, for the study overall: In monozygotic twins, out-of-frame TCR alpha sharing was systematically underestimated by recombination models, although the models agreed with sharing between unrelated individuals. Invariant T cells such as MAIT and iNKT could partly confound zero-insertion analyses, although diverse VJ usage argued against such confounding for most clonotypes. Out-of-frame TCR alpha sequences shared between twins showed an excess of low generation-probability sequences compared with coincidental sharing between unrelated individuals. Fewer insertions were carried by abundant cord blood beta clonotypes; a weaker similar trend was observed in young adult naive repertoires, while no such trend was observed in memory repertoires. Because the same donors could not be followed over many years, the conclusions depended on cross-sectional statistical analysis. The excess sharing between twins in beta out-of-frame sequences was weaker because fewer shared sequences reduced the signal-to-noise ratio.

The CDR3 holds 16 amino acids from the cysteine to the phenylalanine. Only the CDR3 DNA stays, 48 bases, in frame from base 1. CDR1 and CDR2 are read off the germline V gene as SGDLS and YYNGEE. V is trimmed back by 3 bases and J by 4 bases, and the junction contains 10 bases that no gene match accounts for. All donors were healthy Caucasians. The twin cohort comprised three pairs of female monozygotic twins, all aged about 18 to 30 years. The RNA used for TCR libraries was isolated from peripheral blood mononuclear cells. This clonotype was counted many times. There is no known antigen for this receptor. There are no base qualities to consult, and no much larger clone falls within one base. The method behind the library was 5' RACE. Instrument used: Illumina HiSeq 2000. A universal primer binding site was added through template switching, and the final cDNA carried a unique molecular identifier so that TCR cDNA molecules could be counted accurately. First-strand cDNA for TCR alpha and beta chains was synthesized from specific primers in the conserved constant-segment region. Each cDNA library was double barcoded, with a SMART-Mk sample barcode plus Illumina barcodes, to control for contamination. TruSeq adapter sequences, together with Illumina sample barcodes, were added in two successive PCR steps. Sequencing of the TCR alpha and beta cDNA libraries was done on the Illumina HiSeq platform using custom primers. The authors' analysis ran thus. Unique molecular identifiers were extracted from raw reads with MiGEC, and CDR3 positions were determined with MiXCR. Recombination models were inferred per individual with the repgenHMM and IGoR tools using an EM algorithm. The analysis of shared clonotypes was done with the tcR package in R, with sharing normalized by the product of cloneset sizes. To study raw recombination free of thymic and clonal selection effects, out-of-frame nonproductive sequences were analyzed. TCRdb reran the public reads through fastp at Q25 and MiXCR, keeping productive beta chains. Each entry merges the rows of one CDR3 protein and shows their most common DNA and genes. The V and J calls, along with clone size, are taken from TCRdb and not from the paper's own processing. Across this sample there are 550,000 to 800,000 distinct CDR3 sequences, with about 7.6% seen only once. Jointly, the top ten make up 1.6% of the sample.

A further study also used this sample, focusing on yellow fever vaccine responses in identical twins. Looking at the second paper: According to the authors, the vaccine-induced T cell response in identical twins seemed to be partly convergent and partly specific to each individual. Focusing on identical twins, the study followed the T cell clones that responded to the vaccine, and did so with precision.

Sequencing used PBMCs. The clonotype was recovered from a woman aged 18-29 years in good health. The rearranged chain carries TRBV9 and TRBJ2-1, with 7 bases matching TRBD1. The DNA is as follows: TGTGCCAGCAGCGCCCGTACAGGGGCCCCTTACAATGAGCAGTTCTTC. Protein translation: CASSARTGAPYNEQFF.